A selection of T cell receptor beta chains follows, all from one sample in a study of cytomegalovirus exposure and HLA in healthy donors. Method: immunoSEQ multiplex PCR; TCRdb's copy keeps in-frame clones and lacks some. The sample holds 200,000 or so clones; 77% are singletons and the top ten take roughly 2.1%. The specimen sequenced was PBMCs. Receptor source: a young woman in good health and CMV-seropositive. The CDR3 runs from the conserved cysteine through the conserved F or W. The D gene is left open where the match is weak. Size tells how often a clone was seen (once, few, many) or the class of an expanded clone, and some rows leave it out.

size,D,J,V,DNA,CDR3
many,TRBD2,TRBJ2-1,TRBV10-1,TGCGCCAGCAGTGTAGGGGGGCTAGCGGGAGATGAGCAGTTCTTC,CASSVGGLAGDEQFF
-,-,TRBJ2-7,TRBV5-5,TGTGCCAGCAGCTTGGGCCCGACAGCTAAGAGCTCCTACGAGCAGTACTTC,CASSLGPTAKSSYEQYF
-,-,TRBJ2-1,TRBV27,TGTGCCAGCTTTCCCTGCGATGAGCAGTTCTTC,CASFPCDEQFF
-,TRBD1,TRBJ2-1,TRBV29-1,TGCAGCGTCGATAATACAGGGGGCGGAGGTTTTTATGAGCAGTTCTTC,CSVDNTGGGGFYEQFF
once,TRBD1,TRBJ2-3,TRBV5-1,TGCGCCAGCAGCCCCGGACAGGGCGGGACAGATACGCAGTATTTT,CASSPGQGGTDTQYF
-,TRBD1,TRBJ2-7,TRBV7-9,TGTGCCAGCAGCCCGGGACAGGGAGGCTACGAGCAGTACTTC,CASSPGQGGYEQYF
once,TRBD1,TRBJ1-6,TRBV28,TGTGCCACCGCCGGGACAGTGATTTCACCCCTCCACTTT,CATAGTVISPLHF
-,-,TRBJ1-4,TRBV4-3,TGCGCCAGCAGCCCGGGGGGAGCTAATGAAAAACTGTTTTTT,CASSPGGANEKLFF
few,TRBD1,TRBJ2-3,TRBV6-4,TGTGCCAGCAGTGCGACGGGGACAGGAATCCTAGCCAACACAGATACGCAGTATTTT,CASSATGTGILANTDTQYF
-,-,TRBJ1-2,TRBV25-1,TGTGCCAGCAGTGATGGGCATGGCTACACCTTC,CASSDGHGYTF
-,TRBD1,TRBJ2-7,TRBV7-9,TGTGCCAGCAGCTCTTGGACAGGGGGGGCCTACGAGCAGTACTTC,CASSSWTGGAYEQYF
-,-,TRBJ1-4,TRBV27,TGTGCCAGCAGCCCGTGGGGGGATGAAAAACTGTTTTTT,CASSPWGDEKLFF
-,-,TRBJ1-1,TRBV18,TGTGCCAGCTCACCACCTATCAGTGTGAACACTGAAGCTTTCTTT,CASSPPISVNTEAFF
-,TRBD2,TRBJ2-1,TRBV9,TGTGCCAGCAGCGCGAGCGGGGTTGAGCAGTTCTTC,CASSASGVEQFF
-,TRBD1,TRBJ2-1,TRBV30,TGTGCCTGGAGTGCGGGGGACAGGGGGCGGCAGTTCTTC,CAWSAGDRGRQFF
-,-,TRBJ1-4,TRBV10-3,TGTGCCATCAGTGAGTTTCAGGCCTATTCAGAGGAAAAACTGTTTTTT,CAISEFQAYSEEKLFF
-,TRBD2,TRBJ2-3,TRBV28,TGTGCCAGCCCACCGGGACTAGCGGGAACAACTAGCACAGATACGCAGTATTTT,CASPPGLAGTTSTDTQYF
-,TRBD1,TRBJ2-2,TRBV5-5,TGTGCCAGCAGCACCGGGACAGCCAACACCGGGGAGCTGTTTTTT,CASSTGTANTGELFF
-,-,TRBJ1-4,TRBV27,TGTGCCAGCAGTTTCGGGGGGCCGGGGGAAAAACTGTTTTTT,CASSFGGPGEKLFF
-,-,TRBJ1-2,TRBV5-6,TGTGCCAGCAGCTGGATTACAGGCAACTATGGCTACACCTTC,CASSWITGNYGYTF
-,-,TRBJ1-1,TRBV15,TGTGCCACCAGCAGAGATGGAGGGTACACTGAAGCTTTCTTT,CATSRDGGYTEAFF
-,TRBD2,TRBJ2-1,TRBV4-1,TGCGCCAGCAGCCTGGGAGCGGGAGGGGCCCTAGGGGAGCAGTTCTTC,CASSLGAGGALGEQFF
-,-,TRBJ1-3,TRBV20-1,TGCAGTGCTAGACTGGGCGCTACCATATATTTT,CSARLGATIYF
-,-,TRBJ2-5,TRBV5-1,TGCGCCAGCAGCTTGTTCCTGGAGACGGAGACCCAGTACTTC,CASSLFLETETQYF
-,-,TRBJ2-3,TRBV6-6,TGTGCCAGCACCGCACAGGGTCCCGCAGATACGCAGTATTTT,CASTAQGPADTQYF
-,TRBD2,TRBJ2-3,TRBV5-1,TGCGCCAGCAGCTTGCCGGGGGGGACAGATACGCAGTATTTT,CASSLPGGTDTQYF
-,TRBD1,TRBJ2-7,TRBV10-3,TGTGCCATCAGTGGGGGACAGGGGACCATCAACTACGAGCAGTACTTC,CAISGGQGTINYEQYF
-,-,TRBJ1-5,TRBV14,TGTGCCAGCAGCCAAGGTCCGTCGCAGCCCCAGCATTTT,CASSQGPSQPQHF
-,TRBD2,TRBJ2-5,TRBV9,TGTGCCAGCAGCCCCACACTAGCGGTCCAGACCCAGTACTTC,CASSPTLAVQTQYF
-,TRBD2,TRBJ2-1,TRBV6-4,TGTGCCAGCAGTGACTCGGCGGGAGGGGGTAATGAGCAGTTCTTC,CASSDSAGGGNEQFF
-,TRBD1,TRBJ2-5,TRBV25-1,TGTGCCAGCAGCTTGGACAGGGGGCTTCTGCAAGAGACCCAGTACTTC,CASSLDRGLLQETQYF
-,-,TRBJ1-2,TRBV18,TGTGCCAGCTCACCAGGGGGGAACTATGGCTACACCTTC,CASSPGGNYGYTF
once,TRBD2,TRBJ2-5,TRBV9,TGTGCCAGCAGCGCGACTAGCTTGGCGGAGACCCAGTACTTC,CASSATSLAETQYF
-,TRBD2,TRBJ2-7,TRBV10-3,TGTGCCATCAGTGAGGGGCTAGCGGGGGGATACGAGCAGTACTTC,CAISEGLAGGYEQYF
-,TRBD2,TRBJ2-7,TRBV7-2,TGTGCCAGCAGCTTCGGACTAGCGGACTCCTACGAGCAGTACTTC,CASSFGLADSYEQYF
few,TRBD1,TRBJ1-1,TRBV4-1,TGCGCCAGCAGCCAAGGACAGGGAAGAGGTGAAGCTTTCTTT,CASSQGQGRGEAFF
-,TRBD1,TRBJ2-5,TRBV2,TGTGCCAGCACCGACAGGGGGGAGACCCAGTACTTC,CASTDRGETQYF
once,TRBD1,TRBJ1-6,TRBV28,TGTGCCAGCAGTTTGCAGCAGGGGGCTAATTCACCCCTCCACTTT,CASSLQQGANSPLHF
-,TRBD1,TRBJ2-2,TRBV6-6,TGTGCCAGCACCTCCGGGACAGGGTACACCGGGGAGCTGTTTTTT,CASTSGTGYTGELFF
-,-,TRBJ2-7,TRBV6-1,TGTGCCAGCAGTGAAGGGACAGTAAAAGAGCAGTACTTC,CASSEGTVKEQYF
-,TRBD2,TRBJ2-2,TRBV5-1,TGCGCCAGCAGCCTGGGACTAGCGGGGACCGGGGAGCTGTTTTTT,CASSLGLAGTGELFF